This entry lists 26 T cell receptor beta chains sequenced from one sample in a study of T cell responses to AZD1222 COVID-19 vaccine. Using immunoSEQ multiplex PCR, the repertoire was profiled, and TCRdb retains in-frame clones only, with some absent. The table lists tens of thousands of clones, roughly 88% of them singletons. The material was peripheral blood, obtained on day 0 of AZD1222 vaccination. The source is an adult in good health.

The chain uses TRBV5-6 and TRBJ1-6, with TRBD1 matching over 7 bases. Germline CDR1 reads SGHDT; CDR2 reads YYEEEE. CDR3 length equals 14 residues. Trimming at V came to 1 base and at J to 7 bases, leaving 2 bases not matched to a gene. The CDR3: CASSLRGLNSPLHF. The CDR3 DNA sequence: TGTGCCAGCAGCTTGAGGGGGCTCAATTCACCCCTCCACTTT.

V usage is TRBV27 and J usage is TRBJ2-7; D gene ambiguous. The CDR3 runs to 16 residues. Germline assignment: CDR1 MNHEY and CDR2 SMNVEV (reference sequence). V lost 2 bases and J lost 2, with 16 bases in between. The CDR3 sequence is CASSLGSATRAYEQYF. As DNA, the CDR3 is TGTGCCAGCAGTTTAGGATCGGCTACTCGGGCCTACGAGCAGTACTTC.

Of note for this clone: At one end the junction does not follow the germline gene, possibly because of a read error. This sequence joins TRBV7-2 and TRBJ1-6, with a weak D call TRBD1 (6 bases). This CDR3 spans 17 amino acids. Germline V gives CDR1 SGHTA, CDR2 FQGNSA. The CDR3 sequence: CAGSLTVGTNFNSPLHF. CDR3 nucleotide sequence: TGTGCCGGCAGCCTAACCGTCGGGACAAACTTTAATTCACCCCTCCACTTT.

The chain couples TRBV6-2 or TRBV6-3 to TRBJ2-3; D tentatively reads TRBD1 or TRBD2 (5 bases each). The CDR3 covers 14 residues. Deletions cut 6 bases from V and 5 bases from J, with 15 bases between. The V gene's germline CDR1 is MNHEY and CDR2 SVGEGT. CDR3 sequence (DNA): TGTGCCAGCAGCCAAAGGGACCCCAGAGATACGCAGTATTTT. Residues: CASSQRDPRDTQYF.

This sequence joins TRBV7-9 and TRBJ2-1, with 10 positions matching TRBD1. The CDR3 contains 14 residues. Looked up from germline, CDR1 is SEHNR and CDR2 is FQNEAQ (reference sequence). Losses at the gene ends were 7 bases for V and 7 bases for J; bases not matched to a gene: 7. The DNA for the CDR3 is TGTGCCAGCACCCGGGACAGGGGAGGGAATGAGCAGTTCTTC. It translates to CASTRDRGGNEQFF.

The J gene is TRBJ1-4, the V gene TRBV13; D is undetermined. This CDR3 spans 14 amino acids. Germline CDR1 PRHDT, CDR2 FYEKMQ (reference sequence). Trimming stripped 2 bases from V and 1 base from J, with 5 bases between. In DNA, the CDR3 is TGTGCCAGCAGCTTAAGACGAACTAATGAAAAACTGTTTTTT. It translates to CASSLRRTNEKLFF.

CDR3 region: CASSLPGANTEAFF. CDR3 coding DNA: TGTGCCAGCAGCTTACCAGGGGCGAACACTGAAGCTTTCTTT. The chain couples TRBV7-3 to TRBJ1-1; D possibly corresponds to TRBD1 (6 bases). Trimming took 2 bases from V and 1 from J, leaving 8 bases between them. The CDR3 covers 14 residues. CDR1 and CDR2 (germline): SGHTA, FQGTGA.

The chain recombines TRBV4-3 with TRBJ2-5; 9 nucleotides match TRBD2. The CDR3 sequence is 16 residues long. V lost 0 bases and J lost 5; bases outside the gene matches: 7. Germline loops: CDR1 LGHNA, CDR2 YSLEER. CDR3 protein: CASSQDPSGGWETQYF. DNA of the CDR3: TGCGCCAGCAGCCAAGATCCCAGCGGGGGGTGGGAGACCCAGTACTTC.

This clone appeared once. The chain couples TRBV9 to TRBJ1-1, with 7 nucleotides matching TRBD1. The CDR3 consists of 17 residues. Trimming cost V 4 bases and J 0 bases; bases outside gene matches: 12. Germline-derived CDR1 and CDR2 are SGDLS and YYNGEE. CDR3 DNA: TGTGCCAGCAGCATAGGGGGACAGTACTTTATGAACACTGAAGCTTTCTTT. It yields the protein CASSIGGQYFMNTEAFF.

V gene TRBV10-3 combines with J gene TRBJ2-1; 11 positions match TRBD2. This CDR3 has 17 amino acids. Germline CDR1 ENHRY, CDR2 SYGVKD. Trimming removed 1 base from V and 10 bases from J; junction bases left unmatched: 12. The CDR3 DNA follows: TGTGCCATCAGTGAGTGGTTGGAACTAGCGGGAGCGGCCGAGCAGTTCTTC. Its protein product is CAISEWLELAGAAEQFF.

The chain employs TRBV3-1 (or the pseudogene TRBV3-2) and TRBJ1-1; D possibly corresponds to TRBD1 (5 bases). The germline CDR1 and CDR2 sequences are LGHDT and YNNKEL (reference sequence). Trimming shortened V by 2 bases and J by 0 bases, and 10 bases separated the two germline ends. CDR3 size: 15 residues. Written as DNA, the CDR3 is TGTGCCAGCAGCCAAAAGGGGACGATGAACACTGAAGCTTTCTTT. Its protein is CASSQKGTMNTEAFF.

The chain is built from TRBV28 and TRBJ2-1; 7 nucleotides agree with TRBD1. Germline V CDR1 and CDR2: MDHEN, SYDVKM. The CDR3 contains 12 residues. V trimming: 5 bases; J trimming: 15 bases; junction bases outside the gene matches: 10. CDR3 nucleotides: TGTGCCAGCAGTCTCACAGGGGCAGAGGCGTTCTTC. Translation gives CASSLTGAEAFF. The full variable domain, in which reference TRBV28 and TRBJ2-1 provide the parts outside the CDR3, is DVKVTQSSRYLVKRTGEKVFLECVQDMDHENMFWYRQDPGLGLRLIYFSYDVKMKEKGDIPEGYSVSREKKERFSLILESASTNQTSMYLCASSLTGAEAFFGPGTRLTVL.

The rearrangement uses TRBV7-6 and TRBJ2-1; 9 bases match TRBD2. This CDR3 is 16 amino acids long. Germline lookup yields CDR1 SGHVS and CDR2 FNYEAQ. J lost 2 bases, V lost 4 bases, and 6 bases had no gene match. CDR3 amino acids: CASSSSGVEPYNEQFF. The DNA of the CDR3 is TGTGCCAGCAGCTCTAGCGGGGTGGAGCCCTACAATGAGCAGTTCTTC.

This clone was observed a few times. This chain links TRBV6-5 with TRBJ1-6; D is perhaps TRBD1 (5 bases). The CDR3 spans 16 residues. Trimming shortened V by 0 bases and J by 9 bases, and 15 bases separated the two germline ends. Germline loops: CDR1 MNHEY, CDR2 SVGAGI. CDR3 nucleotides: TGTGCCAGCAGTTACTCCCGAGGGGAAGGGAGTTCACCCCTCCACTTT. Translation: CASSYSRGEGSSPLHF.

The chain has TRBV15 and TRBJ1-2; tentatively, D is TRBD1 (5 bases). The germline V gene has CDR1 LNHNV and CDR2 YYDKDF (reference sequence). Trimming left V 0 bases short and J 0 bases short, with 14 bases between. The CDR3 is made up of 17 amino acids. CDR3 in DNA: TGTGCCACCAGCAGAGATCAAGGGCGACAGTCTAACTATGGCTACACCTTC. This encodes CATSRDQGRQSNYGYTF.

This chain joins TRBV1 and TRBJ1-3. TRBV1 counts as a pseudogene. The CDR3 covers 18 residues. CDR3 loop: CTSSQVPRCDPAGNTIYF. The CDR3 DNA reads TGCACCAGCAGCCAAGTCCCAAGATGCGACCCTGCTGGAAACACCATATATTTT.

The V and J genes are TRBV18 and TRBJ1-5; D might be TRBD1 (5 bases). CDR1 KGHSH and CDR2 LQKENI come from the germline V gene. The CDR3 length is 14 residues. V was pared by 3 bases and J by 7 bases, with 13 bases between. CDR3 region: CASSPQGAEQPQHF. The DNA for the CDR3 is TGTGCCAGCTCACCTCAGGGAGCGGAACAGCCCCAGCATTTT.

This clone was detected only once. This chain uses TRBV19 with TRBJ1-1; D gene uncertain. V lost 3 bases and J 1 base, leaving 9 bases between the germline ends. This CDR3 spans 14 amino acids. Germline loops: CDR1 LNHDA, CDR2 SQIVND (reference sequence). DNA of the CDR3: TGTGCCAGTAGTATTATTGCACAGAACACTGAAGCTTTCTTT. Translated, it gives CASSIIAQNTEAFF.

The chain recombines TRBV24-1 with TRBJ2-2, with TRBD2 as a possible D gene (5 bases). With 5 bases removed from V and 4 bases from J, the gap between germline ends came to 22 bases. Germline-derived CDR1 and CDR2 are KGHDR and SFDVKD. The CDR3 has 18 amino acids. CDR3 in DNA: TGTGCCACCAGTGGGTGGCCTGATACTAGTAAAATCACCGGGGAGCTGTTTTTT. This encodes CATSGWPDTSKITGELFF.

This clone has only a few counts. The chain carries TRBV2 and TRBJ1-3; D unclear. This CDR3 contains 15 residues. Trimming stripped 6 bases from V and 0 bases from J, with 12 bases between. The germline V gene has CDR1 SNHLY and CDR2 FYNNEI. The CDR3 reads CASRAGVYSGNTIYF. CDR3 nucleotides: TGTGCCAGCAGAGCCGGGGTATACTCTGGAAACACCATATATTTT.

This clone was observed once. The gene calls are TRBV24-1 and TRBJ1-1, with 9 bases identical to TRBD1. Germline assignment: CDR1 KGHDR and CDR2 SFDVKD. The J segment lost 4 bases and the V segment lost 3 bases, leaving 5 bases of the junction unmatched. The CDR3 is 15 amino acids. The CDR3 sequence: CATSDADRGGTEAFF. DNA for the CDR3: TGTGCCACCAGTGATGCTGACAGGGGGGGCACTGAAGCTTTCTTT.

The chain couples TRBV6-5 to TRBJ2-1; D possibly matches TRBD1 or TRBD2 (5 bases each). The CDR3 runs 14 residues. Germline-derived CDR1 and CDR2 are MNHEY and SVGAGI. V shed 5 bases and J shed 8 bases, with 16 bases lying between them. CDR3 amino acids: CASSPGTGWDEQFF. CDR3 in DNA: TGTGCCAGCAGTCCCGGGACGGGATGGGATGAGCAGTTCTTC.

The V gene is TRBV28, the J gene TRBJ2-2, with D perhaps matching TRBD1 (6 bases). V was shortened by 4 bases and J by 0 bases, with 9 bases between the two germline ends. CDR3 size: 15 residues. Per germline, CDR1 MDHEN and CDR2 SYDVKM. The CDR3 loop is CASSSGTPNTGELFF. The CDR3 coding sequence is TGTGCCAGCAGTTCCGGGACACCGAACACCGGGGAGCTGTTTTTT.

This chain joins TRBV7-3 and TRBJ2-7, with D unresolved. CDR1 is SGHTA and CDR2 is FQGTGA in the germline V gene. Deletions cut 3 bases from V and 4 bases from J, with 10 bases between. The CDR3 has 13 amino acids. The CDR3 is CASSLGPNYEQYF. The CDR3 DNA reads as TGTGCCAGCAGCTTGGGCCCCAATTACGAGCAGTACTTC.

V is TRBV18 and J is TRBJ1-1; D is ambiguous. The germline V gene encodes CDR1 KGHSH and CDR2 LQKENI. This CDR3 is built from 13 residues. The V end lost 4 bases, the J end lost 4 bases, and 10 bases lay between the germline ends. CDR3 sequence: CASSRVPGTEAFF. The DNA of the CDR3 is TGTGCCAGCTCACGGGTCCCAGGCACTGAAGCTTTCTTT. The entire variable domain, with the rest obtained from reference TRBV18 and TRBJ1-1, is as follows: NAGVMQNPRHLVRRRGQEARLRCSPMKGHSHVYWYRQLPEEGLKFMVYLQKENIIDESGMPKERFSAEFPKEGPSILRIQQVVRGDSAAYFCASSRVPGTEAFFGQGTRLTVV.

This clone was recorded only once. CDR3 DNA sequence: TGTGCCAGCAGCTTAGACAGGAACACTGAAGCTTTCTTT. It specifies CASSLDRNTEAFF. The chain joins TRBV11-2 to TRBJ1-1; D remains ambiguous. Trimming stripped 0 bases from V and 1 base from J, with 3 bases between. Germline loops: CDR1 SGHAT, CDR2 FQNNGV. This CDR3 comprises 13 residues. The entire variable domain, with the rest obtained from reference TRBV11-2 and TRBJ1-1, is as follows: EAGVAQSPRYKIIEKRQSVAFWCNPISGHATLYWYQQILGQGPKLLIQFQNNGVVDDSQLPKDRFSAERLKGVDSTLKIQPAKLEDSAVYLCASSLDRNTEAFFGQGTRLTVV.